The 29 T cell receptor beta chains below all came from one sample that was sequenced in a study of CD8+CD57+ T cells in acquired aplastic anemia. Sequencing involved patients with CD8+CD57+ cell expansion previously shown by flow cytometry. Genomic DNA provided the template from which TCR beta VDJ and CDR3 profiles were obtained. MiXCR was run by TCRdb on the reads, yielding one entry per CDR3 protein. The sample shows about 150,000 distinct CDR3 sequences, just over 50% of them seen only once. Sequencing used sorted CD4+, CD8+, or CD8+CD57+ T cells (not recorded which) from PBMCs. These TCRs come from a human donor with aplastic anemia.

This clonotype appeared a few times. The chain uses TRBV7-3 and TRBJ2-3, with TRBD2 matching 9 bases. CDR1 is SGHTA, CDR2 FQGTGA, per germline. This CDR3 has 16 residues. V lost 0 bases, J lost 5 bases, and 6 bases stayed unmatched. CDR3 in amino acids: CASSLTVAGALDTQYF. As DNA, the CDR3 is TGTGCCAGCAGCTTAACGGTAGCGGGGGCCCTAGATACGCAGTATTTT.

This clonotype was counted only a few times. A read error may be the cause here, since a much bigger clone is one base away. The chain is built from TRBV5-1 and TRBJ1-1; 7 bases are a match to TRBD1. CDR1 is SGHRS, CDR2 YFSETQ, per germline. The CDR3 contains 15 residues. Trimming at V came to 4 bases and at J to 7 bases, leaving 13 bases not matched to a gene. The CDR3 DNA follows: TGCGCCAGCAGCGGAATGGACAGGTCTGCGGATGAAGCTTTCTTT. It specifies CASSGMDRSADEAFF. The full variable domain, with the rest looked up from reference TRBV5-1 and TRBJ1-1, is KAGVTQTPRYLIKTRGQQVTLSCSPISGHRSVSWYQQTPGQGLQFLFEYFSETQRNKGNFPGRFSGRQFSNSRSEMNVSTLELGDSALYLCASSGMDRSADEAFFGQGTRLTVV.

J is TRBJ2-7 and V is TRBV29-1, with 11 bases that match TRBD1. Germline CDR1 and CDR2: SQVTM and ANQGSEA. The V and J ends lost 4 bases and 2 bases, in that order; junction bases with no gene match: 4. The CDR3 has 14 amino acids. CDR3 bases: TGCAGCGTTGGGGGGACAGGGGGGACCTACGAGCAGTACTTC. Protein: CSVGGTGGTYEQYF.

The chain combines TRBV6-1 with TRBJ2-7; 12 bases line up with TRBD2. The CDR3 consists of 15 residues. Germline lookup yields CDR1 MNHNS and CDR2 SASEGT. The V and J ends lost 6 bases and 6 bases, in that order; junction bases with no gene match: 9. This CDR3 is CASRPTSGSTGEQYF. The CDR3 nucleotides are TGTGCCAGCAGGCCGACTAGCGGGAGTACAGGCGAGCAGTACTTC.

The table lists this clonotype with a few counts. This chain joins TRBV6-1 and TRBJ2-7, with D unclear. V shed 3 bases and J shed 6 bases, with 9 bases lying between them. CDR3 length: 12 amino acids. CDR1 MNHNS and CDR2 SASEGT come from the germline V gene. CDR3 sequence reads: CASSDRPREQYF. The CDR3 bases are TGTGCCAGCAGTGACCGGCCTCGCGAGCAGTACTTC.

This clonotype was seen more than once but under ten times. The J gene is TRBJ2-2, the V gene TRBV24-1; D is unclear. The CDR3 contains 13 residues. The germline V gene has CDR1 KGHDR and CDR2 SFDVKD. V lost 3 bases, J lost 1 base, and 2 bases lay in between. CDR3 nucleotides: TGTGCCACCAGTGATAAGAACACCGGGGAGCTGTTTTTT. Its translation is CATSDKNTGELFF.

This clonotype was observed many times. The CDR3 is CASSQAGPRAEQYF. CDR3 nucleotides: TGTGCCAGCAGCCAAGCTGGCCCAAGGGCCGAGCAGTACTTC. The chain has TRBV14 and TRBJ2-7; D is ambiguous. The CDR3 spans 14 residues. CDR1 and CDR2 from the germline V gene are SGHDN and FVKESK. Trimming shortened V by 1 base and J by 6 bases, and 13 bases separated the two germline ends.

This clonotype turned up a few times. This chain uses TRBV10-3 with TRBJ2-7, with 9 positions matching TRBD1. The CDR3 runs to 15 residues. Per germline, CDR1 ENHRY and CDR2 SYGVKD. V lost 6 bases and J lost 0; bases outside the gene matches: 6. The CDR3 reads CAISKTGGTSYEQYF. In DNA form, the CDR3 reads TGTGCCATCAGCAAAACAGGGGGCACCTCCTACGAGCAGTACTTC.

Points on this clonotype: Possible read error: a much larger clone is one base away. The gene calls are TRBV13 and TRBJ2-5, with 12 bases aligning to TRBD1. Trimming took 9 bases from V and 5 from J; bases not matched to a gene: 7. Germline lookup yields CDR1 PRHDT and CDR2 FYEKMQ (reference sequence). This CDR3 is built from 14 residues. The CDR3 here is CASGTGGAWETQYF. The CDR3 nucleotides are TGTGCCAGTGGGACAGGGGGCGCCTGGGAGACCCAGTACTTC.

The chain joins TRBV12-5 to TRBJ1-1; D may be TRBD1 (6 bases). The length of the CDR3 is 13 residues. CDR1 LGHNT and CDR2 FRNRAP come from the germline V gene. Trimming shortened V by 0 bases and J by 11 bases, and 13 bases separated the two germline ends. The CDR3 DNA reads as TGTGCTAGTGGTTTGGTACTTAGGGGGGGGGCTTTCTTT. Translation gives CASGLVLRGGAFF. The complete variable domain, with remaining parts taken from reference TRBV12-5 and TRBJ1-1, reads DARVTQTPRHKVTEMGQEVTMRCQPILGHNTVFWYRQTMMQGLELLAYFRNRAPLDDSGMPKDRFSAEMPDATLATLKIQPSEPRDSAVYFCASGLVLRGGAFFGQGTRLTVV.

This chain links TRBV15 with TRBJ1-6; maybe TRBD1 (5 bases). V was cut by 0 bases and J by 4 bases, with 13 bases left in between. This CDR3 comprises 17 residues. Germline loops: CDR1 LNHNV, CDR2 YYDKDF (reference sequence). Written as DNA, the CDR3 is TGTGCCACCAGCAGAGATGCCAGGGCCATTTATAATTCACCCCTCCACTTT. Encoded protein: CATSRDARAIYNSPLHF.

The CDR3 coding sequence is TGTGCCAGCAGCTTGTCCGGGCCCTCCTCCTACGAGCAGTACTTC. Translation: CASSLSGPSSYEQYF. This chain joins TRBV5-6 and TRBJ2-7; D gene unclear. V was clipped by 1 base and J by 0 bases, with 11 bases between them. CDR3 length: 15 amino acids. The germline CDR1 and CDR2 sequences are SGHDT and YYEEEE.

Only a few counts were recorded for this clonotype. This rearrangement joins TRBV24-1 to TRBJ1-1; D ambiguous. This CDR3 region has 13 residues. Germline CDR1 is KGHDR and CDR2 is SFDVKD. V lost 3 bases to trimming and J lost 4 bases, with 8 bases between them. In DNA form, the CDR3 reads TGTGCCACCAGTGATGACATGGGCACTGAAGCTTTCTTT. This encodes CATSDDMGTEAFF.

The chain joins TRBV7-7 to TRBJ2-2; D is ambiguous. V lost 6 bases and J 0 bases, leaving 8 bases between the germline ends. This CDR3 is built from 14 residues. Germline-derived CDR1 and CDR2 are SSHAT and FNYEAQ (reference sequence). The CDR3 region is CASRDATNTGELFF. The CDR3 nucleotides read TGTGCCAGCAGGGACGCAACGAACACCGGGGAGCTGTTTTTT. Complete variable domain (other parts from reference TRBV7-7 and TRBJ2-2): GAGVSQSPRYKVTKRGQDVTLRCDPISSHATLYWYQQALGQGPEFLTYFNYEAQPDKSGLPSDRFSAERPEGSISTLTIQRTEQRDSAMYRCASRDATNTGELFFGEGSRLTVL.

As regards this clonotype: At one end the junction does not follow the germline gene, possibly because of a read error. V is TRBV10-3 and J is TRBJ1-3; 7 bases map to TRBD1. The germline gives CDR1 ENHRY, CDR2 SYGVKD. The CDR3 length is 15 residues. The CDR3 sequence: CASSFDRAPGNTIYF. The DNA for the CDR3 is TGTGCCAGCAGTTTTGACAGGGCCCCTGGAAACACCATATATTTT.

The V and J genes are TRBV29-1 and TRBJ2-1; 9 bases match TRBD1. V gave up 7 bases and J gave up 6 bases; unmatched junction bases: 7. This CDR3 spans 13 amino acids. The germline CDR1 and CDR2 sequences are SQVTM and ANQGSEA. The CDR3 DNA reads TGCAGCGCTACCGGGACAGGGTTCAATGAGCAGTTCTTC. It yields the protein CSATGTGFNEQFF.

The CDR3 sequence: CATSGGLYTGELFF. The CDR3 nucleotides read TGTGCCACCAGTGGCGGACTTTACACCGGGGAGCTGTTTTTT. The chain recombines TRBV24-1 with TRBJ2-2; tentative D call: TRBD2 (5 bases). The CDR3 covers 14 residues. V was shortened by 5 bases and J by 3 bases, with 9 bases between the two germline ends. Germline loops: CDR1 KGHDR, CDR2 SFDVKD.

This clonotype was found many times. The chain is built from TRBV12-3 or TRBV12-4 and TRBJ2-1; D is ambiguous. This CDR3 is built from 15 residues. V was trimmed by 5 bases and J by 1 base, leaving 12 bases between them. CDR3 amino acids: CASSPTHPSYNEQFF. CDR3 sequence (DNA): TGTGCCAGCAGTCCTACACATCCGTCCTACAATGAGCAGTTCTTC.

The chain joins TRBV5-1 to TRBJ2-7, with 8 bases fitting TRBD2. Germline CDR1 SGHRS, CDR2 YFSETQ. V was pared by 4 bases and J by 2 bases, with 8 bases of the junction left unmatched. The CDR3 has 15 residues. For the CDR3, the DNA is TGCGCCAGCAGCGCGGGGGGACTAGGGCCCTACGAGCAGTACTTC. It specifies CASSAGGLGPYEQYF.

This clonotype came up many times. This chain links TRBV7-8 with TRBJ1-5, with D possibly matching TRBD1 (5 bases). Germline V CDR1 and CDR2: SGHVS, FQNEAQ. CDR3 length equals 16 residues. The germline V and J ends were trimmed by 3 bases and 6 bases, with 18 bases remaining between them. The CDR3, as DNA: TGTGCCAGCAGCTTCCCAACAGGTGAAGGTGGTCAGCCCCAGCATTTT. Translated: CASSFPTGEGGQPQHF.

The V and J genes are TRBV6-1 and TRBJ2-2; weak D call: TRBD2 (5 bases). V was trimmed by 1 base and J by 5 bases, leaving 11 bases between them. Germline-derived CDR1 and CDR2 are MNHNS and SASEGT. This CDR3 contains 15 residues. The CDR3 is CASSEVISVTGELFF. DNA for the CDR3: TGTGCCAGCAGTGAAGTCATTAGCGTAACCGGGGAGCTGTTTTTT.

With regard to this clonotype: Its ends do not fully match the called genes, so a read error is possible. V is TRBV3-1 and J is TRBJ2-3; weak D call: TRBD1 (5 bases). Germline CDR1 reads LGHDT; CDR2 reads YNNKEL (reference sequence). The CDR3 sequence is 18 residues long. The CDR3 DNA sequence: TGTGCCAGCAGCGAAGACCCAGGGTGGGAAGTTAGCACAGATACGCAGTATTTT. Encoded protein: CASSEDPGWEVSTDTQYF.

V and J are TRBV7-9 and TRBJ1-2, with D unresolved. The germline V gene has CDR1 SEHNR and CDR2 FQNEAQ (reference sequence). This CDR3 has 14 amino acids. V was trimmed by 4 bases and J by 3 bases, leaving 12 bases between them. CDR3 in amino acids: CASSSRTDYYGYTF. DNA of the CDR3: TGTGCCAGCAGCTCAAGGACGGACTACTATGGCTACACCTTC.

A single count supports this clonotype. The chain links TRBV12-2 to TRBJ2-3; the table's TRBD1 call for D was not verified on the DNA. TRBV12-2 corresponds to a pseudogene. This CDR3 region has 15 residues. CDR3 DNA: TGTGCAAGTCGCTTAGAAACGGGGCGGGGGGGGATTAAGTATTTT. The encoded protein is CASRLETGRGGIKYF.

As for this clonotype: This may be a read error: a much more frequent sequence differs by one nucleotide. This sequence joins TRBV27 and TRBJ2-5, with no clear D. Germline V gives CDR1 MNHEY, CDR2 SMNVEV (reference sequence). The germline V and J ends were trimmed by 9 bases and 4 bases, with 9 bases remaining between them. This CDR3 is built from 11 residues. The CDR3 here is CASERGETQYF. The CDR3 region has the DNA TGTGCCAGTGAAAGAGGAGAGACCCAGTACTTC.

The chain employs TRBV29-1 and TRBJ2-7, with 9 bases lining up with TRBD2. Germline V CDR1 and CDR2: SQVTM, ANQGSEA. The CDR3 spans 14 residues. V shed 4 bases, J shed 4 bases, and the junction held 8 bases outside the gene matches. The CDR3 nucleotides read TGCAGCGTTGGGGTCCTAGCGGGGCGGTACGAGCAGTACTTC. Translating it yields CSVGVLAGRYEQYF.

This chain joins TRBV4-1 and TRBJ2-1; TRBD2 aligns across 8 bases. Trimming removed 6 bases from V and 1 base from J; junction bases left unmatched: 5. The V gene's germline CDR1 is MGHRA and CDR2 YSYEKL. This CDR3 has 15 residues. The CDR3 is CASSKGGGSYNEQFF. CDR3 nucleotide sequence: TGCGCCAGCAGTAAGGGCGGGGGGTCCTACAATGAGCAGTTCTTC.

This clonotype was seen ten or more times. This rearrangement joins TRBV6-1 to TRBJ2-3; D gene uncertain. The V and J ends lost 1 base and 3 bases respectively, with 8 bases between them. The CDR3 is made up of 14 amino acids. Germline V lookup: CDR1 MNHNS, CDR2 SASEGT. CDR3 sequence: CASSEGGETDTQYF. In DNA form, the CDR3 reads TGTGCCAGCAGTGAAGGCGGAGAAACAGATACGCAGTATTTT.

This chain joins TRBV29-1 and TRBJ1-5; D might be TRBD1 (5 bases). Germline CDR1 and CDR2: SQVTM and ANQGSEA. V was clipped by 1 base and J by 14 bases, with 18 bases between them. CDR3 length: 13 residues. This CDR3 reads CSVEGSGRVDEHF. The CDR3 nucleotides are TGCAGCGTTGAAGGGTCAGGCAGGGTCGACGAGCATTTT.